The T cell receptor (beta chain) described here comes from a study of T cells in Graves' hyperthyroidism and ophthalmopathy. Study-wide results and caveats: Ophthalmopathy could be told apart from stable hyperthyroidism with a 13 V-J model.

V shed 6 bases, J shed 3 bases, and the junction held 6 bases outside the gene matches. Germline CDR1 is MNHEY and CDR2 is SVGEGT. There are 15 residues in the CDR3. This clonotype was picked up many times. Its antigen remains unidentified. What was amplified from RNA transcripts were TCR beta CDR3 regions. HTBI primers were the set used in a first-round RT-PCR of the TCR CDR3. MiXCR, applied by TCRdb to the multiplex PCR reads, yields one record per CDR3 protein. The data contain 400,000 to 600,000 distinct CDR3 sequences, around 16% of them singletons. Not enrolled were patients with uncontrolled infection, other autoimmune disease, pregnancy or lactation.

Input material: blood. The clonotype was recovered from a woman aged 25 to 39 with Graves' ophthalmopathy. V is TRBV6-2 or TRBV6-3 and J is TRBJ2-5; TRBD1 agrees at 11 bases. DNA of the CDR3: TGTGCCAGCAGCGGTCCGGGACAGGGGGAAGAGACCCAGTACTTC. Translated: CASSGPGQGEETQYF.